Given below is one T cell receptor (beta chain) in context. Germline trimming cut 2 bases from V and 9 bases from J; bases unmatched to any gene: 3. This CDR3 is built from 13 residues. Germline V gene data show CDR1 as SGHDT and CDR2 as YYEEEE. The sample originates from a study of CD8 T cells in Susac syndrome. Relapsing-remitting disease, either stable or active, was present in the multiple sclerosis controls, who were treatment-naive patients. Random hexamers were used to reverse transcribe the RNA input (0.5 to 1 ug). TCRdb reprocessed the immunoSEQ multiplex PCR reads with MiXCR, giving one entry per CDR3 protein. The repertoire holds 350,000 to 550,000 distinct CDR3 sequences, with around 85% as singletons.

This sequence joins TRBV5-6 and TRBJ2-1, with 9 bases identical to TRBD1. The sequenced sample consisted of CD8+ T cells from PBMCs. This TCR was recovered from a human donor with multiple sclerosis. CDR3 DNA: TGTGCCAGCAGCTTTACAGGGGGCGTTGAGCAGTTCTTC. Translating it yields CASSFTGGVEQFF.